These 10 T cell receptor beta chains were sequenced from one sample in a study of early T cells in non-severe SARS-CoV-2 infection. MiXCR, run by TCRdb on the 5' RACE reads, gives a single entry per CDR3 protein. The table shows tens of thousands of distinct CDR3 sequences, with 13% occurring only once. Sequencing was performed on whole blood. These receptors were obtained from an adult who was a healthcare worker with PCR-confirmed SARS-CoV-2 infection or an uninfected control (not recorded which).

This clonotype was counted ten times or more. The chain is built from TRBV10-3 and TRBJ2-3; 10 bases line up with TRBD2. After removal of 3 bases from V and 5 bases from J, the junction contained 8 bases not matched to a gene. CDR1 and CDR2 from the germline V gene are ENHRY and SYGVKD. The CDR3 is 16 amino acids. The CDR3 DNA is TGTGCCATCAGTGACGGGCTAGCGGGAGTATTAGATACGCAGTATTTT. Protein sequence: CAISDGLAGVLDTQYF.

This clonotype appeared many times. The chain couples TRBV29-1 to TRBJ2-1; D uncertain. The germline gives CDR1 SQVTM, CDR2 ANQGSEA. The length of the CDR3 is 15 residues. V was pared by 1 base and J by 0 bases, with 10 bases between. Here the CDR3 reads CSVEGRTSSYNEQFF. The CDR3 DNA reads as TGCAGCGTTGAAGGGCGAACGAGCTCCTACAATGAGCAGTTCTTC.

This clonotype was recorded only once. A much bigger clone sits one base away, suggesting this may be a read error. This rearrangement joins TRBV25-1 to TRBJ1-4; the match to TRBD1 covers 7 bases. This CDR3 contains 14 residues. Germline CDR1 and CDR2: MGHDK and SYGVNS. CDR3 in DNA: TGTGTCAGCAGTGAGTACAGGGGAGTTGAAAAACTGTTTTTT. This encodes CVSSEYRGVEKLFF.

The sample holds many counts of this clonotype. The rearrangement links TRBV7-9 to TRBJ1-6; a weak D match, TRBD1 (5 bases). Germline CDR1 reads SEHNR; CDR2 reads FQNEAQ (reference sequence). The CDR3 is 13 amino acids. V lost 1 base and J 8 bases, leaving 6 bases between the germline ends. For the CDR3, the DNA is TGTGCCAGCAGCTTAGGGGGGGATTCACCCCTCCACTTT. Translated, it gives CASSLGGDSPLHF.

This clonotype was seen at least ten times. The chain couples TRBV6-5 to TRBJ1-1; D gene uncertain. This CDR3 is 14 amino acids long. Germline lookup yields CDR1 MNHEY and CDR2 SVGAGI. V shed 6 bases and J shed 1 base, with 12 bases lying between them. The CDR3 protein is CASRSIGRNTEAFF. The CDR3 DNA is TGTGCCAGCAGGAGTATCGGACGGAACACTGAAGCTTTCTTT.

The chain uses TRBV18 and TRBJ2-7; D is unresolved. This CDR3 comprises 12 residues. CDR1 and CDR2 (germline): KGHSH, LQKENI. Between the trimmed V and J ends, which lost 6 bases and 6 bases, there was a span of 12 bases. CDR3 nucleotide sequence: TGTGCCAGCTCGATGGAAAGGCGCGAGCAGTACTTC. It specifies CASSMERREQYF.

This clonotype came up many times. The CDR3 reads CASSEVGRDYGYTF. CDR3 nucleotide sequence: TGCGCCAGCAGTGAAGTAGGCAGGGACTATGGCTACACCTTC. This chain links TRBV10-2 with TRBJ1-2, with D maybe TRBD1 (5 bases). V was shortened by 3 bases and J by 3 bases, with 11 bases between the two germline ends. This CDR3 spans 14 amino acids. Germline V gene data show CDR1 as WSHSY and CDR2 as SAAADI.

This clonotype has more than one count but fewer than ten. The rearrangement uses TRBV9 and TRBJ2-2; 7 bases agree with TRBD1. The CDR3 has 14 amino acids. Germline CDR1 is SGDLS and CDR2 is YYNGEE. V trimming: 0 bases; J trimming: 6 bases; junction bases outside the gene matches: 2. The CDR3 DNA reads as TGTGCCAGCAGCGTAGGTCAGGGGGCCGGGGAGCTGTTTTTT. Its translation: CASSVGQGAGELFF.

The table lists this clonotype with many counts. The gene calls are TRBV4-1 and TRBJ2-7; no reliable D call. Trimming shortened V by 0 bases and J by 7 bases, and 7 bases separated the two germline ends. This CDR3 contains 12 residues. Germline V gene sequence: CDR1 MGHRA, CDR2 YSYEKL. CDR3 DNA sequence: TGCGCCAGCAGCCAAGATCCCTGGGAGCAGTACTTC. Protein: CASSQDPWEQYF.

This clonotype has at least ten counts. The rearrangement uses TRBV5-1 and TRBJ2-1, with 10 bases lining up with TRBD1. The CDR3 is 15 residues long. V shed 5 bases, J shed 7 bases, and the junction held 9 bases outside the gene matches. Germline lookup yields CDR1 SGHRS and CDR2 YFSETQ. The chain's CDR3 is CASSDPGQGGNEQFF. The CDR3 DNA reads as TGCGCCAGCAGTGATCCAGGACAGGGGGGGAATGAGCAGTTCTTC.